This entry features one T cell receptor beta chain sequence. The germline gene is not matched at one end of the junction; a read error may be the cause. This specimen comes from a study of blood T cells in healthy people across ages. Germline values: CDR1 SGHDN, CDR2 FVKESK. CDR3 length: 12 amino acids. The second PCR ran roughly 7 to 12 cycles with a sample-barcoded 5' primer and J-beta primers. A template-switch adaptor with 12 random nucleotides tagged each cDNA molecule. TCRdb passed the 5' RACE reads through MiXCR, listing each CDR3 protein once. This sample yields approximately 810,000 distinct CDR3 sequences, of which less than 35% are seen a single time; about 18% belongs to the top ten.

The sequencing sample was made of blood. The rearrangement links TRBV14 to TRBJ2-1; 8 positions agree with TRBD1. The sequence came from a woman aged 80 or over in good health. CDR3 coding DNA: TGTGCCAGCAGCCAAGATCGTCAGGGGGCAATCTTC. This gives the protein CASSQDRQGAIF.